This entry lists 2 T cell receptor beta chains sequenced from one sample in a study of patients and donors after allogeneic stem cell transplantation. One entry per CDR3 protein, called by TCRdb with MiXCR from the RT-PCR reads. Of about 200,000 distinct CDR3 sequences detected, around 41% appear once; the ten largest clones hold more than 9%. Sequencing was done on a sample of blood, either unsorted or a sorted T cell fraction (not recorded which). The receptors come from a human donor who was either an allogeneic HSCT recipient or a stem cell or donor lymphocyte infusion donor (not recorded which). It is not recorded whose cells these are; they may come from a transplant donor.

This chain uses TRBV5-1 with TRBJ2-5; D not certain. Germline V gene data show CDR1 as SGHRS and CDR2 as YFSETQ. The CDR3 extends over 14 amino acids. V lost 3 bases to trimming and J lost 5 bases, with 14 bases between them. The CDR3 sequence: CASSSPSAWETQYF. In DNA, the CDR3 is TGCGCCAGCAGCTCCCCCAGCGCATGGGAGACCCAGTACTTC.

This clonotype turned up a few times. The CDR3 here is CASRPMGVDEQFF. CDR3 DNA: TGTGCCAGCCGCCCGATGGGGGTTGATGAGCAGTTCTTC. This chain links TRBV12-3 or TRBV12-4 with TRBJ2-1, with D possibly called TRBD1 or TRBD2 (5 bases each). Between the trimmed V and J ends, which lost 8 bases and 8 bases, there was a span of 16 bases. The CDR3 extends over 13 amino acids.